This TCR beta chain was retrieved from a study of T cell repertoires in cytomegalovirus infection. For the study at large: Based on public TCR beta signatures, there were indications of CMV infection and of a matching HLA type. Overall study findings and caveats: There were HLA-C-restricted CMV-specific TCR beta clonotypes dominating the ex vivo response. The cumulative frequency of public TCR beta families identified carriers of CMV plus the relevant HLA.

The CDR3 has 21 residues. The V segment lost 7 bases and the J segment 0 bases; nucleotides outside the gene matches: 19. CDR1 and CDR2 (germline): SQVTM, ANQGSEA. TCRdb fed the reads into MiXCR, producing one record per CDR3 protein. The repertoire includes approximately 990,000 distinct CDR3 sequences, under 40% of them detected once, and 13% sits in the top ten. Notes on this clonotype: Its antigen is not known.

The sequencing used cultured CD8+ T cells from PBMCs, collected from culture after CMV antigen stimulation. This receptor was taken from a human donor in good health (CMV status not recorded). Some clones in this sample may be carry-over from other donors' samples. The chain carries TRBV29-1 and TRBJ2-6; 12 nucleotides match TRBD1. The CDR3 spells CSALFRGTGGDTGSGANVLTF. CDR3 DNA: TGCAGCGCCCTTTTCCGTGGGACAGGGGGCGATACAGGCTCTGGGGCCAACGTCCTGACTTTC.